These 25 T cell receptor beta chains originate from one sample sequenced in a study of Graves' ophthalmopathy and Graves' hyperthyroidism. RNA transcripts yielded amplified TCR beta CDR3 regions. Second-round multiplex PCR followed a first-round RT-PCR using HTBI primers. TCRdb re-analysed the multiplex PCR reads in MiXCR, keeping a single row per CDR3 protein. The sample records about 220,000 distinct CDR3 sequences, roughly 21% being singletons. The source material was peripheral blood. The origin of the receptors is a woman between 45 and 60 years old with Graves' ophthalmopathy.

This clonotype was recorded at least ten times. The chain joins TRBV6-1 to TRBJ1-5; weak D call: TRBD1 (6 bases). The length of the CDR3 is 14 residues. V lost 6 bases and J lost 1, with 10 bases in between. Germline CDR1 reads MNHNS; CDR2 reads SASEGT. CDR3 bases: TGTGCCAGCAGAGGAACAGGGAGCAATCAGCCCCAGCATTTT. It yields the protein CASRGTGSNQPQHF.

Only a few counts were recorded for this clonotype. The V call is TRBV3-1, the J call TRBJ1-1; D unresolved. The CDR3 loop spans 12 amino acids. Trimming removed 3 bases from V and 5 bases from J, with 7 bases in between. Germline CDR1 LGHDT, CDR2 YNNKEL (reference sequence). CDR3 coding DNA: TGTGCCAGCAGCCAGTTGAGGACTGAAGCTTTCTTT. It yields the protein CASSQLRTEAFF.

This clonotype has only a few counts. The chain uses TRBV29-1 and TRBJ2-5, with D perhaps matching TRBD1 (6 bases). CDR3 size: 13 residues. Trimming stripped 7 bases from V and 5 bases from J, with 17 bases between. Germline V gene sequence: CDR1 SQVTM, CDR2 ANQGSEA. As DNA, the CDR3 is TGCAGCGCCAGGACAGACATTGGGGAGACCCAGTACTTC. It specifies CSARTDIGETQYF.

This clonotype was observed at least ten times. The rearrangement links TRBV19 to TRBJ2-7; D may be TRBD1 (6 bases). Deletions cut 5 bases from V and 2 bases from J, with 16 bases between. This CDR3 is 15 amino acids long. The germline V gene encodes CDR1 LNHDA and CDR2 SQIVND (reference sequence). The CDR3 nucleotides are TGTGCCAGTAGTGCAACAGGGTTCACCCCCTACGAGCAGTACTTC. It codes for CASSATGFTPYEQYF.

The rearrangement joins TRBV24-1 to TRBJ1-2; a possible D gene is TRBD1 (5 bases). Germline lookup yields CDR1 KGHDR and CDR2 SFDVKD. The CDR3 runs 14 residues. V was pared by 11 bases and J by 4 bases, with 19 bases between. CDR3 loop: CASTNMVQGYGYTF. CDR3 sequence (DNA): TGTGCCAGCACCAACATGGTCCAGGGCTATGGCTACACCTTC.

The genes are TRBV19 and TRBJ1-2; D unresolved. The CDR3 extends over 13 amino acids. Germline loops: CDR1 LNHDA, CDR2 SQIVND (reference sequence). Trimming stripped 7 bases from V and 4 bases from J, with 13 bases between. The CDR3 here is CASTLDTVYGYTF. In DNA, the CDR3 is TGTGCCAGTACCTTGGATACCGTCTATGGCTACACCTTC.

This clonotype came up many times. The gene calls are TRBV19 and TRBJ1-2; a weak D match, TRBD1 (5 bases). The V and J ends lost 5 bases and 1 base respectively, with 14 bases between them. Germline V gives CDR1 LNHDA, CDR2 SQIVND (reference sequence). The CDR3 totals 15 residues. For the CDR3, the DNA is TGTGCCAGTAGTCCCCGGGACTTAAATAACTATGGCTACACCTTC. Its protein product is CASSPRDLNNYGYTF.

This clonotype showed up many times. The chain carries TRBV20-1 and TRBJ2-2; 8 bases fit TRBD2. There are 15 residues in the CDR3. With 6 bases clipped from V and 9 bases from J, the junction kept 15 bases outside the gene matches. Germline CDR1 is DFQATT and CDR2 is SNEGSKA (reference sequence). The CDR3 reads CSAATSESPSRELFF. CDR3 nucleotides: TGCAGTGCGGCGACTAGCGAGAGCCCCTCTAGGGAGCTGTTTTTT.

A single count supports this clonotype. The chain joins TRBV29-1 to TRBJ2-7, with 10 bases identical to TRBD1. Germline V gene sequence: CDR1 SQVTM, CDR2 ANQGSEA. The V and J ends lost 6 bases and 5 bases, in that order; junction bases with no gene match: 7. CDR3 length: 13 amino acids. DNA of the CDR3: TGCAGCGTCAGCCCCGGGACAGGGGACGAGCAGTACTTC. As protein: CSVSPGTGDEQYF.

The V call is TRBV20-1, the J call TRBJ2-3, with D tentatively TRBD1 or TRBD2 (5 bases each). CDR3 length: 14 amino acids. The germline V and J ends were trimmed by 0 bases and 4 bases, with 11 bases remaining between them. Germline V gives CDR1 DFQATT, CDR2 SNEGSKA (reference sequence). The CDR3 region is CSARDSRDPDTQYF. Here the CDR3 DNA reads TGCAGTGCTAGAGATTCGAGGGACCCAGATACGCAGTATTTT.

This clonotype showed up many times. The V gene is TRBV30, the J gene TRBJ2-3, with a tentative D call TRBD2 (5 bases). The CDR3 contains 13 residues. Germline V lookup: CDR1 GTSNPN, CDR2 SVGIG (reference sequence). V dropped 0 bases and J dropped 5 bases, with 9 bases sitting between them. Here the CDR3 reads CAWSVGKGDTQYF. The DNA of the CDR3 is TGTGCCTGGAGTGTCGGGAAGGGAGATACGCAGTATTTT.

Comment on this clonotype: The junction shows a germline mismatch at one end, possibly a read error. The chain links TRBV27 to TRBJ1-2, with a possible D match to TRBD1 (5 bases). Germline V gene data show CDR1 as MNHEY and CDR2 as SMNVEV (reference sequence). This CDR3 is 16 amino acids long. The CDR3 bases are TGTGCCAGCAGTCCACGCAAAATAGGGGTCGACTATGGCTACATCTTC. This codes for CASSPRKIGVDYGYIF.

This clonotype was counted at least ten times. The V gene is TRBV12-3 or TRBV12-4, the J gene TRBJ2-2, with D unresolved. The CDR3 contains 14 residues. V was trimmed by 1 base and J by 6 bases, leaving 9 bases between them. The CDR3 DNA reads TGTGCCAGCAGTTTAGATTTTGGTCCCGGGGAGCTGTTTTTT. Protein sequence: CASSLDFGPGELFF.

The chain uses TRBV15 and TRBJ1-5; the D gene is possibly TRBD1 (6 bases). This CDR3 is built from 13 residues. V gave up 6 bases and J gave up 5 bases, with 11 bases separating them. Germline V gene data show CDR1 as LNHNV and CDR2 as YYDKDF (reference sequence). Here the CDR3 DNA reads TGTGCCACCAGTAAGGACAGAGATCAGCCCCAGCATTTT. Its protein is CATSKDRDQPQHF.

This clonotype was counted many times. V gene TRBV6-1 combines with J gene TRBJ1-2; TRBD1 aligns across 7 bases. Germline V gives CDR1 MNHNS, CDR2 SASEGT. Unmatched junction bases numbered 12, after V lost 3 bases and J lost 8 bases. The CDR3 consists of 15 residues. Here the CDR3 DNA reads TGTGCCAGCAGTGAGATGACAGGGATAAGGGGCGGCTACACCTTC. Translating gives CASSEMTGIRGGYTF.

The sample holds many counts of this clonotype. The CDR3 coding sequence is TGTGCCTGGAGTTACCCCTCTTGGGTGAGCAATCAGCCCCAGCATTTT. It specifies CAWSYPSWVSNQPQHF. The J gene is TRBJ1-5, the V gene TRBV30, with no clear D. Germline V gene sequence: CDR1 GTSNPN, CDR2 SVGIG (reference sequence). Trimming left V 2 bases short and J 1 base short, with 15 bases between. The CDR3 contains 16 residues.

This clonotype was counted many times. V and J are TRBV24-1 and TRBJ1-1, with 7 bases lining up with TRBD1. The V and J ends lost 4 bases and 11 bases, in that order; junction bases with no gene match: 6. Germline CDR1 KGHDR, CDR2 SFDVKD. CDR3 length: 12 residues. The CDR3 loop reads CATSDRGIEAFF. The CDR3 DNA reads as TGTGCCACCAGTGACAGGGGGATTGAGGCTTTCTTT.

This clonotype has at least ten counts. The chain has TRBV19 and TRBJ1-1; TRBD1 aligns across 7 bases. The CDR3 runs to 14 residues. Germline values: CDR1 LNHDA, CDR2 SQIVND (reference sequence). V shed 6 bases and J 1 base; nucleotides not matched to a gene: 5. CDR3 bases: TGTGCCAGTAGCTGGGGACAGCAGAACACTGAAGCTTTCTTT. It is translated as CASSWGQQNTEAFF.

This clonotype was counted ten times or more. The genes are TRBV19 and TRBJ1-1; no definite D call. CDR3 size: 13 residues. The V end was cut by 6 bases, the J end by 10 bases, with 18 bases between. Per germline, CDR1 LNHDA and CDR2 SQIVND (reference sequence). CDR3 in amino acids: CASRTSSQSGAFF. CDR3 nucleotide sequence: TGTGCCAGTAGGACGTCCTCACAATCAGGAGCTTTCTTT.

This clonotype was counted many times. The V gene is TRBV7-2, the J gene TRBJ2-7; no clear D. The V and J ends lost 5 bases and 2 bases respectively, with 10 bases between them. The germline V gene encodes CDR1 SGHTA and CDR2 FQGNSA. This CDR3 contains 13 residues. In DNA form, the CDR3 reads TGTGCCAGCAGCCGGCCTGGGACCTACGAGCAGTACTTC. The encoded protein is CASSRPGTYEQYF.

V and J are TRBV20-1 and TRBJ2-2, with D unresolved. Trimming took 3 bases from V and 0 from J, leaving 8 bases between them. The CDR3 spans 14 residues. Germline lookup yields CDR1 DFQATT and CDR2 SNEGSKA (reference sequence). The CDR3 protein is CSASIRSNTGELFF. The CDR3 DNA follows: TGCAGTGCTAGTATACGGTCGAACACCGGGGAGCTGTTTTTT.

Points on this clonotype: A read error may account for a junction end that differs from germline. This chain connects TRBV6-1 to TRBJ2-2; D tentatively fits TRBD1 or TRBD2 (5 bases each). From germline, CDR1 is MNHNS and CDR2 SASEGT. CDR3 length: 14 amino acids. DNA of the CDR3: TGTGCCAGCAGCCGGGACCAAAACACCGGGAAGCTGTTTTTT. This encodes CASSRDQNTGKLFF.

This clonotype was recorded a few times. V and J are TRBV6-1 and TRBJ2-1, with TRBD2 matching 13 bases. V trimming: 2 bases; J trimming: 7 bases; junction bases outside the gene matches: 8. Germline lookup yields CDR1 MNHNS and CDR2 SASEGT. The CDR3 sequence is 17 residues long. Here the CDR3 DNA reads TGTGCCAGCAGTGAAATTAAGTGGACTAGCGGGGGAAATGAGCAGTTCTTC. As protein: CASSEIKWTSGGNEQFF.

This clonotype was counted at least ten times. CDR3 DNA sequence: TGTGCCAGCAGAAGACCGTCGCTGGGCACCGGGGAGCTGTTTTTT. Protein product: CASRRPSLGTGELFF. The V call is TRBV6-5, the J call TRBJ2-2; D is unclear. This CDR3 comprises 15 residues. Germline assignment: CDR1 MNHEY and CDR2 SVGAGI. Trimming pared 6 bases from V and 4 bases from J, leaving 15 bases between.

The rearrangement uses TRBV5-1 and TRBJ1-5; D is possibly TRBD1 (5 bases). CDR1 and CDR2 (germline): SGHRS, YFSETQ. Trimming stripped 0 bases from V and 5 bases from J, with 9 bases between. The CDR3 is 14 residues long. The CDR3, as DNA: TGCGCCAGCAGCTTGGGGACACCTCATCAGCCCCAGCATTTT. Protein: CASSLGTPHQPQHF.